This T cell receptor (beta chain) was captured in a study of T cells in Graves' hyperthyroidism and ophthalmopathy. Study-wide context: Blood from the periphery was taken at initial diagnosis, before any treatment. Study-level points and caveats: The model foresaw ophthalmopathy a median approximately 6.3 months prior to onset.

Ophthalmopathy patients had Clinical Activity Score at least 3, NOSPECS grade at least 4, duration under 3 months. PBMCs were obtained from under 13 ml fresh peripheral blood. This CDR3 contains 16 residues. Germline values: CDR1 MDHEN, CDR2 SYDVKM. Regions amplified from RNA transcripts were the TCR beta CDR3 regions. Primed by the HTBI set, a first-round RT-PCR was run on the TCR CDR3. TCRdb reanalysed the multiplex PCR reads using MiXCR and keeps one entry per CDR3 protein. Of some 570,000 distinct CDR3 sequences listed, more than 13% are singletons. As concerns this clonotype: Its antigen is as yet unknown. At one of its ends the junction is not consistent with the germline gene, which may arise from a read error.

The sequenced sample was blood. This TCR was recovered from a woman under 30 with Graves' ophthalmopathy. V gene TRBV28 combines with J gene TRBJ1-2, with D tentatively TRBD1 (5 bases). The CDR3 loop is CASSQDWGEINYGYTF. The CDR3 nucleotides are TGCGCCAGCAGCCAAGACTGGGGGGAAATTAACTATGGCTACACCTTC.